The clone carrying this T cell receptor (beta chain) was counted once. No antigen is known for it. The data were obtained in a study of lymphopenia after photon versus proton radiotherapy. General observations from the study: Post-nadir diversity loss with photons came from oligoclonal expansion, particularly CD8+ Temra cells.

Profiling relied on immunoSEQ multiplex PCR, and the TCRdb table lists in-frame clones only, not all of them. The sample lists some 170,000 clones; approximately 90% were seen once. Germline CDR1 WNHNN, CDR2 SYGVQD (reference sequence). The CDR3 length is 15 residues. V lost 2 bases and J 5 bases, leaving 13 bases between the germline ends. The chain recombines TRBV10-1 with TRBJ2-1; D is possibly TRBD1 or TRBD2 (6 bases each). The specimen comprised peripheral blood, sampled from a patient treated with photon-based radiotherapy. The TCR was taken from a man aged 50-60 years with gastric cancer. In DNA form, the CDR3 reads TGCGCCAGCAGTGAGATGGGGGGCCGACACAATGAGCAGTTCTTC. Protein sequence: CASSEMGGRHNEQFF.